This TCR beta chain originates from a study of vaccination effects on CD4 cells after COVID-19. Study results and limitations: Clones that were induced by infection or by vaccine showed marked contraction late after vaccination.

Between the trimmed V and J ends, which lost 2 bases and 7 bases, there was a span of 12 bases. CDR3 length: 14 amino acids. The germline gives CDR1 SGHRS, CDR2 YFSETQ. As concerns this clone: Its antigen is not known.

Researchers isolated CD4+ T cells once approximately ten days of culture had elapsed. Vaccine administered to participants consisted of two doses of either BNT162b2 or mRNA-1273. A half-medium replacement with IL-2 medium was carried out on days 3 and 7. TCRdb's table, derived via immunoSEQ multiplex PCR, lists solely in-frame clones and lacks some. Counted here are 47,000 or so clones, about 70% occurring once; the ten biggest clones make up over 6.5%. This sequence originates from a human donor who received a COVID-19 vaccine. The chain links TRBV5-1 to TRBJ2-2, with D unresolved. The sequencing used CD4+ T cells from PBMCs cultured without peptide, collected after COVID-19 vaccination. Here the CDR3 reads CASSLRVLGGELFF. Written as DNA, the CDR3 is TGCGCCAGCAGCTTACGGGTTCTTGGCGGGGAGCTGTTTTTT.